The next 14 T cell receptor beta chains were all read from a single sample in a study of T cells after somatic rescue of genetic block. Method: immunoSEQ multiplex PCR; TCRdb's copy keeps in-frame clones and lacks some. The table lists about 8,000 clones, around 86% of them singletons. Sequencing used peripheral blood mononuclear cells (PBMCs). The receptor set was obtained from a boy younger than 18.

The J gene is TRBJ2-1, the V gene TRBV9; a weak D match, TRBD2 (5 bases). Germline values: CDR1 SGDLS, CDR2 YYNGEE. V lost 4 bases, J lost 3 bases, and 14 bases lay in between. The CDR3 runs 15 residues. The CDR3 region is CASSREADFYNEQFF. For the CDR3, the DNA is TGTGCCAGCAGCCGGGAAGCTGACTTCTACAATGAGCAGTTCTTC.

This chain connects TRBV28 to TRBJ2-5; 7 nucleotides match TRBD2. This CDR3 spans 13 amino acids. The J segment lost 7 bases and the V segment lost 10 bases, leaving 12 bases of the junction unmatched. The germline gives CDR1 MDHEN, CDR2 SYDVKM. The CDR3 sequence: CAISGTIPGTQYF. CDR3 sequence (DNA): TGTGCCATTTCCGGGACTATCCCTGGGACCCAGTACTTC.

V and J are TRBV11-1 and TRBJ2-2, with a tentative D call TRBD1 (6 bases). The CDR3 contains 12 residues. Per germline, CDR1 SGHAT and CDR2 FQDESV (reference sequence). V shed 10 bases and J shed 6 bases, with 12 bases lying between them. The CDR3 DNA reads TGTGCCACCCCAGGGGCGGCCGGGGAGCTGTTTTTT. Its translation: CATPGAAGELFF.

The chain carries TRBV13 and TRBJ2-7, with 8 bases identical to TRBD2. Per the germline V gene, CDR1 is PRHDT and CDR2 is FYEKMQ (reference sequence). The CDR3 spans 15 residues. Trimming at V came to 5 bases and at J to 2 bases, leaving 8 bases not matched to a gene. The CDR3 protein is CASSPSGTRTYEQYF. Written as DNA, the CDR3 is TGTGCCAGCAGCCCCTCCGGGACTAGAACCTACGAGCAGTACTTC. Combining the CDR3 with reference TRBV13 and TRBJ2-7 gives the whole variable domain AAGVIQSPRHLIKEKRETATLKCYPIPRHDTVYWYQQGPGQDPQFLISFYEKMQSDKGSIPDRFSAQQFSDYHSELNMSSLELGDSALYFCASSPSGTRTYEQYFGPGTRLTVT.

This clone was detected a few times. The chain links TRBV11-3 to TRBJ2-1; TRBD2 aligns across 7 bases. The CDR3 is 15 residues long. Germline CDR1 reads SGHNT; CDR2 reads YENEEA. Unmatched junction bases numbered 13, after V lost 8 bases and J lost 6 bases. The CDR3 DNA sequence: TGTGCCAGCGCTAAATGGCGGGAGAATCTCAATGAGCAGTTCTTC. It yields the protein CASAKWRENLNEQFF.

The rearrangement links TRBV7-8 to TRBJ2-7; possibly TRBD1 for D (5 bases). V dropped 0 bases and J dropped 3 bases, with 9 bases sitting between them. The CDR3 consists of 14 residues. The germline gives CDR1 SGHVS, CDR2 FQNEAQ. The CDR3 protein is CASSLARVDYEQYF. CDR3 sequence (DNA): TGTGCCAGCAGCTTAGCCAGGGTGGACTACGAGCAGTACTTC.

The chain combines TRBV2 with TRBJ2-3, with 10 bases identical to TRBD1. Trimming removed 9 bases from V and 5 bases from J; junction bases left unmatched: 5. The CDR3 is made up of 13 amino acids. CDR1 and CDR2 (germline): SNHLY, FYNNEI. The CDR3: CAREDRGGDTQYF. CDR3 nucleotide sequence: TGTGCCAGAGAGGACAGGGGGGGAGATACGCAGTATTTT.

J is TRBJ1-3 and V is TRBV9; D not resolved. V was cut by 4 bases and J by 0 bases, with 14 bases left in between. Germline V lookup: CDR1 SGDLS, CDR2 YYNGEE. The CDR3 has 16 amino acids. The CDR3: CASSPWEVTSGNTIYF. As DNA, the CDR3 is TGTGCCAGCAGCCCTTGGGAAGTAACCTCTGGAAACACCATATATTTT. Combining the CDR3 with reference TRBV9 and TRBJ1-3 gives the whole variable domain DSGVTQTPKHLITATGQRVTLRCSPRSGDLSVYWYQQSLDQGLQFLIQYYNGEERAKGNILERFSAQQFPDLHSELNLSSLELGDSALYFCASSPWEVTSGNTIYFGEGSWLTVV.

J is TRBJ1-1 and V is TRBV11-2, with a weak D call TRBD1 (5 bases). V shed 4 bases and J shed 5 bases, with 14 bases lying between them. The CDR3 totals 14 residues. CDR1 is SGHAT, CDR2 FQNNGV, per germline. The CDR3 loop is CASSSVQGSTEAFF. The CDR3 coding sequence is TGTGCCAGCAGCTCCGTCCAGGGTTCGACTGAAGCTTTCTTT. Supplemented by reference TRBV11-2 and TRBJ1-1, the full variable domain reads EAGVAQSPRYKIIEKRQSVAFWCNPISGHATLYWYQQILGQGPKLLIQFQNNGVVDDSQLPKDRFSAERLKGVDSTLKIQPAKLEDSAVYLCASSSVQGSTEAFFGQGTRLTVV.

This clone is a singleton in its sample. V gene TRBV4-3 combines with J gene TRBJ1-1; tentatively, D is TRBD1 (5 bases). This CDR3 has 14 residues. With 8 bases removed from V and 7 bases from J, the gap between germline ends came to 20 bases. The germline V gene has CDR1 LGHNA and CDR2 YSLEER. Written as DNA, the CDR3 is TGCGCCAGCCATCAGAATCATTTTAGGGGTGAAGCTTTCTTT. It encodes CASHQNHFRGEAFF.

Written as DNA, the CDR3 is TGTGCCAGCAGCCCTCGACAGGCGAACACTGAAGCTTTCTTT. Its protein product is CASSPRQANTEAFF. The chain uses TRBV11-2 and TRBJ1-1, with D perhaps TRBD1 (6 bases). Germline values: CDR1 SGHAT, CDR2 FQNNGV. The CDR3 covers 14 residues. V gave up 5 bases and J gave up 1 base, with 11 bases separating them. Full variable domain (rest looked up from reference TRBV11-2 and TRBJ1-1): EAGVAQSPRYKIIEKRQSVAFWCNPISGHATLYWYQQILGQGPKLLIQFQNNGVVDDSQLPKDRFSAERLKGVDSTLKIQPAKLEDSAVYLCASSPRQANTEAFFGQGTRLTVV.

This chain connects TRBV5-1 to TRBJ2-3; possible D gene TRBD2, 5 bases. V dropped 6 bases and J dropped 6 bases, with 8 bases sitting between them. The CDR3 totals 11 residues. Germline V gene lookup returns CDR1 SGHRS and CDR2 YFSETQ. DNA of the CDR3: TGCGCCAGCACTTCGGGGGATACGCAGTATTTT. Protein: CASTSGDTQYF.

This chain links TRBV15 with TRBJ2-5, with 9 bases fitting TRBD2. The CDR3 has 15 amino acids. The V and J ends lost 4 bases and 5 bases, in that order; junction bases with no gene match: 8. In germline, CDR1 is LNHNV, CDR2 YYDKDF (reference sequence). CDR3 DNA: TGTGCCACCAGCACGTCGCGGGGGGGCCGGGAGACCCAGTACTTC. Encoded protein: CATSTSRGGRETQYF.

The chain has TRBV27 and TRBJ2-1, with TRBD2 identical over 8 bases. The CDR3 consists of 14 residues. V was clipped by 6 bases and J by 5 bases; unmatched bases: 6. Germline V lookup: CDR1 MNHEY, CDR2 SMNVEV (reference sequence). CDR3 region: CASSLRGGNNEQFF. The CDR3 bases are TGTGCCAGCAGCCTTCGGGGGGGGAACAATGAGCAGTTCTTC.